This T cell receptor beta chain is drawn from a study of chemoradiotherapy in HPV16-positive cancers. Across the whole study: Candidate HPV-specific clones and shared TCR motifs came from a couple of HPV16-positive patients.

Repertoires were sampled repeatedly during chemoradiotherapy. Whole-study findings and limits: HPV-specific T cells were functionally defined from only a couple of HPV16-positive patients. During treatment, candidate HPV-specific clones and E7-related motifs expanded in tumor.

TCRdb's table, derived via immunoSEQ multiplex PCR, lists solely in-frame clones and lacks some. The data hold a few thousand clones, with around four fifths observed a single time. V trimming: 5 bases; J trimming: 6 bases; junction bases outside the gene matches: 3. This CDR3 has 13 residues. Per germline, CDR1 SGHTA and CDR2 FQGNSA. Notes on this clone: Its antigen is not identified.

The chain combines TRBV7-2 with TRBJ2-7; 11 bases fit TRBD1. The sample in question was tumor tissue, obtained from a patient who underwent chemoradiotherapy. The sequence derives from a human donor with HPV-associated anogenital cancer. This CDR3 is CASSQDRGREQYF. The CDR3 DNA follows: TGTGCCAGCAGCCAGGACAGGGGGCGCGAGCAGTACTTC. The full variable domain, completed using reference TRBV7-2 and TRBJ2-7, is GAGVSQSPSNKVTEKGKDVELRCDPISGHTALYWYRQSLGQGLEFLIYFQGNSAPDKSGLPSDRFSAERTGGSVSTLTIQRTQQEDSAVYLCASSQDRGREQYFGPGTRLTVT.